Listed below are T cell receptor beta chains from one sample, sequenced in a study of T cell responses to AZD1222 COVID-19 vaccine. This table comes from immunoSEQ multiplex PCR, and its TCRdb copy is limited to in-frame clones, with some not included. Found here are roughly 190,000 clones, 85% to 95% of them singletons; the top ten hold 1% to 1.5%. The sequencing here drew on peripheral blood, taken on day 0 of AZD1222 vaccination. The receptors here all came from an adult in good health. CDR3s include the opening cysteine and the closing phenylalanine or tryptophan. Fields, in order: J gene, D gene, V gene, clone size, CDR3 protein, CDR3 DNA. D genes are given only for firm matches. Clone size is stated in some rows and not others, as once, few, many or a class when expanded.

J: TRBJ2-7
D: NA
V: TRBV6-5
size: NA
CDR3: CASSYGGSLFYEQYF
DNA: TGTGCCAGCAGTTACGGGGGATCGTTATTCTACGAGCAGTACTTC

J: TRBJ1-6
D: NA
V: TRBV10-3
size: NA
CDR3: CAISGQRNNSPLHF
DNA: TGTGCCATCAGCGGACAGAGGAATAATTCACCCCTCCACTTT

J: TRBJ1-5
D: NA
V: TRBV15
size: NA
CDR3: CATSRDPREVGNQPQHF
DNA: TGTGCCACCAGCAGAGACCCCCGGGAGGTCGGTAATCAGCCCCAGCATTTT

J: TRBJ1-1
D: NA
V: TRBV6-5
size: NA
CDR3: CASSKGGLEAFF
DNA: TGTGCCAGCAGTAAGGGGGGACTGGAAGCTTTCTTT

J: TRBJ2-2
D: NA
V: TRBV27
size: NA
CDR3: CASSYLGGTGELFF
DNA: TGTGCCAGCAGTTACTTGGGAGGAACCGGGGAGCTGTTTTTT

J: TRBJ2-1
D: NA
V: TRBV4-1
size: NA
CDR3: CASSQVMGEQFF
DNA: TGCGCCAGCAGCCAAGTCATGGGTGAGCAGTTCTTC

J: TRBJ1-2
D: TRBD1
V: TRBV11-2
size: once
CDR3: CASSPTRDRGPWAF
DNA: TGTGCCAGCAGCCCAACTCGGGACAGGGGGCCCTGGGCCTTC

J: TRBJ1-1
D: NA
V: TRBV12-5
size: NA
CDR3: CASGLDTGRTEAFF
DNA: TGTGCTAGTGGTTTGGACACAGGGAGAACTGAAGCTTTCTTT

J: TRBJ2-1
D: TRBD2
V: TRBV7-2
size: few
CDR3: CASSLIRGGSLGEQFF
DNA: TGTGCCAGCAGCTTAATACGGGGGGGTTCCTTGGGTGAGCAGTTCTTC

J: TRBJ2-1
D: TRBD2
V: TRBV27
size: NA
CDR3: CASSLRTSNEQFF
DNA: TGTGCCAGCAGTCTTCGGACTAGCAATGAGCAGTTCTTC

J: TRBJ2-7
D: NA
V: TRBV23-1
size: NA
CDR3: CASSQSNGGPYEQYF
DNA: TGCGCCAGCAGTCAATCGAACGGGGGGCCCTACGAGCAGTACTTC

J: TRBJ2-1
D: TRBD1
V: TRBV7-3
size: NA
CDR3: CASSSLGDRYNEQFF
DNA: TGTGCCAGCAGTTCCCTTGGGGACAGATACAATGAGCAGTTCTTC

J: TRBJ1-2
D: NA
V: TRBV24-1
size: NA
CDR3: CATSESGGRDYYGYTF
DNA: TGTGCCACCAGTGAGTCCGGTGGCCGGGACTACTATGGCTACACCTTC

J: TRBJ1-1
D: TRBD1
V: TRBV19
size: NA
CDR3: CASSRKGARDEAFF
DNA: TGTGCCAGTAGTAGGAAGGGGGCGCGGGATGAAGCTTTCTTT

J: TRBJ1-1
D: NA
V: TRBV19
size: NA
CDR3: CASSAGPQTWNTEAFF
DNA: TGTGCCAGTAGCGCCGGGCCCCAGACATGGAACACTGAAGCTTTCTTT

J: TRBJ1-1
D: NA
V: TRBV18
size: NA
CDR3: CASSPILESWSTEAFF
DNA: TGTGCCAGCTCACCAATCTTAGAAAGCTGGAGCACTGAAGCTTTCTTT

J: TRBJ1-4
D: NA
V: TRBV9
size: NA
CDR3: CASSVGRGSATNEKLFF
DNA: TGTGCCAGCAGCGTAGGTCGGGGCAGTGCAACTAATGAAAAACTGTTTTTT

J: TRBJ2-7
D: TRBD1
V: TRBV19
size: once
CDR3: CASSRTDRYFSYEQYF
DNA: TGTGCCAGTAGTCGCACGGACAGGTACTTTTCCTACGAGCAGTACTTC

J: TRBJ1-3
D: NA
V: TRBV19
size: NA
CDR3: CASSPRFSGNTIYF
DNA: TGTGCCAGCTCCCCCCGCTTCTCTGGAAACACCATATATTTT

J: TRBJ1-1
D: NA
V: TRBV6-5
size: NA
CDR3: CASNRPGHNTEAFF
DNA: TGTGCCAGCAACCGCCCGGGACACAACACTGAAGCTTTCTTT

J: TRBJ1-3
D: NA
V: TRBV7-8
size: NA
CDR3: CASSLDEVGNTIYF
DNA: TGTGCCAGCAGCTTAGACGAGGTGGGAAACACCATATATTTT

J: TRBJ2-7
D: TRBD1
V: TRBV4-2
size: NA
CDR3: CASSQIPGGADEQYF
DNA: TGTGCCAGCAGCCAAATACCAGGGGGCGCGGACGAGCAGTACTTC

J: TRBJ2-7
D: TRBD1
V: TRBV7-9
size: NA
CDR3: CASSLLHKQGHEQYF
DNA: TGTGCCAGCAGCTTACTCCACAAACAGGGGCACGAGCAGTACTTC

J: TRBJ1-2
D: NA
V: TRBV18
size: NA
CDR3: CASSPATDGYTF
DNA: TGTGCCAGCTCACCGGCGACAGATGGCTACACCTTC

J: TRBJ2-1
D: TRBD2
V: TRBV10-3
size: NA
CDR3: CAISGRTSADNEQFF
DNA: TGTGCCATCAGTGGTCGGACTAGCGCCGACAATGAGCAGTTCTTC

J: TRBJ1-1
D: NA
V: TRBV5-1
size: NA
CDR3: CASSLVPGANTEAFF
DNA: TGCGCCAGCAGCTTGGTTCCAGGGGCGAACACTGAAGCTTTCTTT

J: TRBJ1-3
D: NA
V: TRBV5-1
size: NA
CDR3: CASSSPGPSGNTIYF
DNA: TGCGCCAGCAGCTCCCCCGGGCCCTCTGGAAACACCATATATTTT

J: TRBJ2-5
D: NA
V: TRBV7-9
size: NA
CDR3: CASSPGTSQETQYF
DNA: TGTGCCAGCAGCCCCGGGACTTCCCAAGAGACCCAGTACTTC

J: TRBJ2-1
D: TRBD1
V: TRBV11-2
size: NA
CDR3: CASSITGGQHNEQFF
DNA: TGTGCCAGCAGCATAACAGGGGGTCAGCACAATGAGCAGTTCTTC

J: TRBJ2-7
D: NA
V: TRBV6-6
size: NA
CDR3: CASSYYRTYEQYF
DNA: TGTGCCAGCAGTTACTACAGGACCTACGAGCAGTACTTC

J: TRBJ1-1
D: NA
V: TRBV18
size: NA
CDR3: CASSPGGANTEAFF
DNA: TGTGCCAGCTCACCAGGGGGCGCGAACACTGAAGCTTTCTTT

J: TRBJ2-3
D: TRBD1
V: TRBV4-1
size: NA
CDR3: CASSQASRGRAPDTQYF
DNA: TGCGCCAGCAGCCAAGCCTCCAGGGGGCGCGCGCCAGATACGCAGTATTTT

J: TRBJ1-2
D: NA
V: TRBV12-3/TRBV12-4
size: NA
CDR3: CASSLRGSYGYTF
DNA: TGTGCCAGCAGTTTAAGGGGGAGCTATGGCTACACCTTC

J: TRBJ1-4
D: NA
V: TRBV2
size: NA
CDR3: CASSETQGGREKLFF
DNA: TGTGCCAGCAGTGAAACACAGGGAGGAAGGGAAAAACTGTTTTTT

J: TRBJ1-1
D: NA
V: TRBV5-4
size: NA
CDR3: CASSLGGYGTEAFF
DNA: TGTGCCAGCAGCTTGGGGGGATACGGGACTGAAGCTTTCTTT

J: TRBJ1-2
D: NA
V: TRBV2
size: NA
CDR3: CASSEVGGGYGYTF
DNA: TGTGCCAGCAGTGAAGTGGGGGGCGGCTATGGCTACACCTTC

J: TRBJ1-5
D: NA
V: TRBV6-5
size: NA
CDR3: CASSTTGDQPQHF
DNA: TGTGCCAGCAGTACGACAGGAGATCAGCCCCAGCATTTT

J: TRBJ1-1
D: TRBD1
V: TRBV12-5
size: NA
CDR3: CASGSAGTDTEAFF
DNA: TGTGCTAGTGGCTCCGCCGGGACAGACACTGAAGCTTTCTTT

J: TRBJ2-2
D: NA
V: TRBV7-2
size: NA
CDR3: CASSADRFGGELFF
DNA: TGTGCCAGCAGCGCGGACCGATTCGGCGGGGAGCTGTTTTTT

J: TRBJ1-2
D: NA
V: TRBV14
size: NA
CDR3: CASTLGVTPYGYTF
DNA: TGTGCCAGCACCCTAGGGGTCACCCCCTATGGCTACACCTTC

J: TRBJ2-7
D: NA
V: TRBV29-1
size: once
CDR3: CSVDLSGGGYEQYF
DNA: TGCAGCGTCGACCTGTCAGGGGGGGGTTACGAGCAGTACTTC

J: TRBJ2-1
D: TRBD2
V: TRBV3-1/TRBV3-2
size: once
CDR3: CASRGSGALNNEQFF
DNA: TGTGCCAGCCGGGGGAGCGGGGCTCTCAACAATGAGCAGTTCTTC

J: TRBJ1-2
D: NA
V: TRBV6-2/TRBV6-3
size: NA
CDR3: CASSYNPGADYGYTF
DNA: TGTGCCAGCAGTTACAATCCAGGCGCCGACTATGGCTACACCTTC

J: TRBJ1-5
D: NA
V: TRBV6-1
size: NA
CDR3: CASSEVVGRNQPQHF
DNA: TGTGCCAGCAGTGAAGTTGTTGGGCGGAATCAGCCCCAGCATTTT

J: TRBJ1-2
D: NA
V: TRBV19
size: NA
CDR3: CASDVVAGESYGYTF
DNA: TGTGCCAGTGACGTCGTGGCGGGGGAAAGCTATGGCTACACCTTC

J: TRBJ2-4
D: TRBD1
V: TRBV30
size: few
CDR3: CAWSGDRANIQYF
DNA: TGTGCCTGGAGCGGGGACAGGGCAAACATTCAGTACTTC

J: TRBJ1-5
D: NA
V: TRBV4-1
size: NA
CDR3: CASSQVPAARPQHF
DNA: TGCGCCAGCAGCCAAGTTCCGGCCGCACGGCCCCAGCATTTT

J: TRBJ1-3
D: TRBD1
V: TRBV5-1
size: NA
CDR3: CASSGGQGSGNTIYF
DNA: TGCGCCAGCAGCGGCGGACAGGGCTCTGGAAACACCATATATTTT

J: TRBJ2-6
D: NA
V: TRBV5-1
size: NA
CDR3: CASSLEVGGFLSGANVLTF
DNA: TGCGCCAGCAGCTTGGAAGTCGGCGGGTTTTTGTCTGGGGCCAACGTCCTGACTTTC

J: TRBJ1-5
D: NA
V: TRBV6-6
size: NA
CDR3: CASRGWDSNQPQHF
DNA: TGTGCCAGCAGGGGTTGGGACAGCAATCAGCCCCAGCATTTT

J: TRBJ2-7
D: NA
V: TRBV6-5
size: NA
CDR3: CASSYSGQSYEQYF
DNA: TGTGCCAGCAGTTACTCGGGACAATCCTACGAGCAGTACTTC

J: TRBJ2-7
D: TRBD1
V: TRBV14
size: NA
CDR3: CASSVRTGDRAYEQYF
DNA: TGTGCCAGCAGCGTCCGGACAGGGGATAGGGCCTACGAGCAGTACTTC

J: TRBJ1-1
D: NA
V: TRBV27
size: NA
CDR3: CASSFSQGLAEAFF
DNA: TGTGCCAGCAGTTTTAGTCAGGGGCTCGCTGAAGCTTTCTTT

J: TRBJ2-1
D: NA
V: TRBV11-3
size: NA
CDR3: CASSLALQGEQFF
DNA: TGTGCCAGCAGCTTAGCGTTACAGGGTGAGCAGTTCTTC

J: TRBJ1-1
D: NA
V: TRBV2
size: NA
CDR3: CASKERGAGTEAFF
DNA: TGTGCCAGCAAAGAAAGGGGCGCCGGCACTGAAGCTTTCTTT

J: TRBJ2-1
D: TRBD1
V: TRBV10-1
size: NA
CDR3: CASRKTGDNEQFF
DNA: TGCGCCAGCAGAAAGACAGGGGATAATGAGCAGTTCTTC